The clone carrying this TCR beta chain was seen more than once but under ten times. No antigen is known for it. TCRdb reprocessed the 5' RACE reads via MiXCR and lists one record per CDR3 protein. The data contain about 270,000 distinct CDR3 sequences, roughly 18% of them singletons. This sample was included in a study of T-cell memory formation after mild COVID-19. Study overall: The TCR clusters were mostly specific to one donor.

General study results and limits: Contracting CD4+ clones sat mainly in CM and EM; CD8+ in EMRA. Cross-reactive memory seemingly joined, as some responding clones were found in pre-infection memory. The SARS-CoV-2 specificity of second-wave clones reaching peak at day 37 remained unverified.

Trimming shortened V by 6 bases and J by 10 bases, and 12 bases separated the two germline ends. Germline CDR1 SGHAT, CDR2 FQDESV (reference sequence). The CDR3 totals 11 residues. This sequence was found in a man between 18 and 29 years old who had mild COVID-19 (a few samples of this study predate the infection). Cell type and time point are not known. Sequenced material: PBMCs or a T cell subset sorted from them (not recorded which). This chain joins TRBV11-1 and TRBJ1-1; the D gene is possibly TRBD1 (6 bases). CDR3 protein: CASREQGAAFF. For the CDR3, the DNA is TGTGCCAGCAGAGAACAGGGAGCAGCTTTCTTT.